The 14 T cell receptor beta chains given below trace back to one sample, sequenced in a study of cytomegalovirus exposure and HLA in healthy donors (dated by TCRdb to about 2017). Library generation was performed with the immunoSEQ multiplex PCR assay. For the multiplex PCR, a mixture combining 60 forward primers for TCR Vbeta segments and 13 reverse primers for TCR Jbeta segments was used. TCRdb limited this immuneACCESS table to in-frame rearrangements with V and J called. A share of clones is missing; checked studies link under half to unresolved V genes, and the rest is unexplained. Within this sample are 120,000 or so clones, with about 71% of them counted one time only. The ten biggest clones cover over 2.5% of the sample. The sample was PBMCs. The receptor set was obtained from a woman in her 50s in good health and CMV-seronegative.

The V call is TRBV29-1, the J call TRBJ2-1; the match to TRBD2 covers 7 bases. This CDR3 contains 14 residues. With V trimmed by 6 bases and J by 4 bases, 9 bases remained unmatched. Looked up from germline, CDR1 is SQVTM and CDR2 is ANQGSEA. The CDR3 here is CSVMQVGGYNEQFF. CDR3 DNA sequence: TGCAGCGTAATGCAGGTGGGAGGGTACAATGAGCAGTTCTTC.

This sequence joins TRBV6-1 and TRBJ1-2, with 10 bases matching TRBD1. Germline V lookup: CDR1 MNHNS, CDR2 SASEGT. The J segment lost 6 bases and the V segment lost 6 bases, leaving 4 bases of the junction unmatched. The CDR3 runs to 13 residues. DNA of the CDR3: TGTGCCAGCAGGGACAGGGGGTTGGATGGCTACACCTTC. This gives the protein CASRDRGLDGYTF.

This clone was seen only once. V and J are TRBV14 and TRBJ2-5, with a tentative D call TRBD1 (5 bases). CDR1 is SGHDN and CDR2 is FVKESK in the germline V gene. The CDR3 has 14 residues. V lost 4 bases and J lost 1, with 10 bases in between. The CDR3 region has the DNA TGTGCCAGCAGCCCAACAGGACCCCAAGAGACCCAGTACTTC. Residues: CASSPTGPQETQYF.

The rearrangement joins TRBV7-2 to TRBJ1-1; D possibly corresponds to TRBD1 (5 bases). This CDR3 is built from 15 residues. The germline V gene has CDR1 SGHTA and CDR2 FQGNSA. V shed 4 bases and J shed 3 bases, with 15 bases lying between them. The CDR3 DNA is TGTGCCAGCAGCTCCCCCCAGGGCTTCTACACTGAAGCTTTCTTT. Residues: CASSSPQGFYTEAFF.

This clone showed up just a few times. The chain recombines TRBV27 with TRBJ1-2; TRBD1 matches 11 bases. CDR3 length: 15 residues. Germline CDR1 MNHEY, CDR2 SMNVEV (reference sequence). The V segment lost 6 bases and the J segment 3 bases; nucleotides outside the gene matches: 6. CDR3 DNA: TGTGCCAGCAGGGCGTTGGGACAGGGGGACTATGGCTACACCTTC. Amino acids: CASRALGQGDYGYTF.

The gene calls are TRBV9 and TRBJ2-5; 11 bases line up with TRBD1. The length of the CDR3 is 14 residues. Germline trimming cut 6 bases from V and 8 bases from J; bases unmatched to any gene: 9. Germline V CDR1 and CDR2: SGDLS, YYNGEE. In DNA, the CDR3 is TGTGCCAGCAATGACGGGACAGGGGGGGAAACCCAGTACTTC. Translated: CASNDGTGGETQYF.

Concerning this clone: The germline gene is not matched at one end of the junction; a read error may be the cause. The chain links TRBV7-7 to TRBJ2-2; D remains ambiguous. CDR1 is SSHAT, CDR2 FNYEAQ, per germline (reference sequence). The CDR3 covers 14 residues. This CDR3 reads CASSLDGDTGELFF. CDR3 DNA: TGTGCTAGCAGCTTAGACGGAGACACCGGGGAGCTGTTTTTT.

This rearrangement joins TRBV25-1 to TRBJ1-1, with 8 bases that match TRBD1. V gave up 6 bases and J gave up 4 bases; unmatched junction bases: 10. The CDR3 is 15 amino acids. CDR1 MGHDK and CDR2 SYGVNS come from the germline V gene. CDR3 residues: CASSLGDRPLTEAFF. The CDR3 DNA follows: TGTGCCAGCAGCCTGGGGGACAGGCCTCTCACTGAAGCTTTCTTT.

This clone was seen only a few times. Other DNA sequences in this sample translate to the same CDR3. This chain links TRBV7-9 with TRBJ2-7; D gene ambiguous. There are 13 residues in the CDR3. Trimming shortened V by 0 bases and J by 3 bases, and 6 bases separated the two germline ends. Germline V gene sequence: CDR1 SEHNR, CDR2 FQNEAQ (reference sequence). CDR3 bases: TGTGCCAGCAGCTTAGCATCTAGCTACGAGCAGTACTTC. This codes for CASSLASSYEQYF. The complete variable domain, with remaining parts taken from reference TRBV7-9 and TRBJ2-7, reads DTGVSQNPRHKITKRGQNVTFRCDPISEHNRLYWYRQTLGQGPEFLTYFQNEAQLEKSRLLSDRFSAERPKGSFSTLEIQRTEQGDSAMYLCASSLASSYEQYFGPGTRLTVT.

A single count supports this clone. The V and J genes are TRBV9 and TRBJ2-7; 8 nucleotides match TRBD2. The CDR3 is 16 amino acids. V trimming: 3 bases; J trimming: 5 bases; junction bases outside the gene matches: 13. Germline lookup yields CDR1 SGDLS and CDR2 YYNGEE. Here the CDR3 reads CASSAGPGAGDDEQYF. The CDR3 coding sequence is TGTGCCAGCAGCGCGGGACCTGGAGCGGGAGACGACGAGCAGTACTTC.

The chain recombines TRBV6-5 with TRBJ1-1; 8 nucleotides align to TRBD1. J was trimmed by 1 base and V by 6 bases; bases with no gene match: 4. Germline assignment: CDR1 MNHEY and CDR2 SVGAGI. CDR3 size: 14 residues. The CDR3 loop is CASRRQGTNTEAFF. CDR3 DNA: TGTGCCAGCAGGAGACAGGGGACGAACACTGAAGCTTTCTTT.

This chain links TRBV28 with TRBJ2-4; 10 nucleotides agree with TRBD1. With V trimmed by 6 bases and J by 1 base, 3 bases remained unmatched. This CDR3 contains 15 residues. CDR1 and CDR2 from the germline V gene are MDHEN and SYDVKM. The CDR3 DNA sequence: TGTGCCAGCAGGCAGACAGGGGGCGCCAAAAACATTCAGTACTTC. It yields the protein CASRQTGGAKNIQYF.

V usage is TRBV7-9 and J usage is TRBJ1-3, with D possibly matching TRBD1 (5 bases). Trimming shortened V by 5 bases and J by 0 bases, and 14 bases separated the two germline ends. The CDR3 runs 16 residues. The germline V gene has CDR1 SEHNR and CDR2 FQNEAQ (reference sequence). Written as DNA, the CDR3 is TGTGCCAGCAGCCCCATGCGGACACCCTCTGGAAACACCATATATTTT. Amino acid sequence: CASSPMRTPSGNTIYF.

This chain joins TRBV5-4 and TRBJ2-1, with 14 bases lining up with TRBD2. The germline CDR1 and CDR2 sequences are SGHNT and YYREEE (reference sequence). The CDR3 has 18 amino acids. The V and J ends lost 4 bases and 3 bases, in that order; junction bases with no gene match: 9. In DNA, the CDR3 is TGTGCCAGCAGCAGAACCGGGACTAGCGGGAGTCACTACAATGAGCAGTTCTTC. This encodes CASSRTGTSGSHYNEQFF. Together with reference TRBV5-4 and TRBJ2-1, the CDR3 gives the full variable domain: ETGVTQSPTHLIKTRGQQVTLRCSSQSGHNTVSWYQQALGQGPQFIFQYYREEENGRGNFPPRFSGLQFPNYSSELNVNALELDDSALYLCASSRTGTSGSHYNEQFFGPGTRLTVL.